Sequencing of this T cell receptor beta chain was carried out in a study of Ad26.COV2.S vaccination and SARS-CoV-2 variants. Background on the study: Enrollment placed the donor in the COV1001 Ad26.COV2.S trial arm. General observations from the study: Among vaccine recipients, spike-specific TCR breadth exceeded that of placebo recipients. Researchers reported similar non-spike TCR breadth in vaccine and placebo recipients.

In germline, CDR1 is MNHEY, CDR2 SVGEGT. The CDR3 consists of 17 residues. V lost 2 bases and J lost 3; bases outside the gene matches: 8. Measured with immunoSEQ multiplex PCR; TCRdb has only the in-frame clones, and not every one. The sample yields 400,000 to 450,000 clones, 92% seen once. Treatment of the sample: some 20 received Ad26.COV2.S at low or high dose, single or two shots; about 5 received placebo; per-sample allocation not given. Sampling was done on day 63 after the first vaccine or placebo injection. Donor was an adult aged 18-55 years in Boston. Turning to this clone: Antigen unknown.

This specimen was peripheral blood, taken in a trial of Ad26.COV2.S vaccine versus placebo. This receptor was taken from a person aged 18 to 65 who received the Ad26.COV2.S COVID-19 vaccine or a placebo. The chain uses TRBV6-2 or TRBV6-3 and TRBJ1-2, with 11 positions matching TRBD1. The CDR3 here is CASSYAGTGGIDYGYTF. DNA of the CDR3: TGTGCCAGCAGTTACGCCGGGACAGGGGGTATTGACTATGGCTACACCTTC.